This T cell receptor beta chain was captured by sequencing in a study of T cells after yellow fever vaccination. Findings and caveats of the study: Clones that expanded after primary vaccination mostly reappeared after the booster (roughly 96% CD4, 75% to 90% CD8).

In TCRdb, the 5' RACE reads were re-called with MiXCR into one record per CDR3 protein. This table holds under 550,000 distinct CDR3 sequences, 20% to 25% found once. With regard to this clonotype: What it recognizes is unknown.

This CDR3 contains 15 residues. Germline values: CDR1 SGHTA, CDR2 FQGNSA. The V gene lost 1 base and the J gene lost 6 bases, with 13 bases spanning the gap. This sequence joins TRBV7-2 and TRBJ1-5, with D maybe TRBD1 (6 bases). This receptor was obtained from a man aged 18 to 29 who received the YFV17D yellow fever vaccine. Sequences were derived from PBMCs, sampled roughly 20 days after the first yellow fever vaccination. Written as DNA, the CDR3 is TGTGCCAGCAGCTTAGGCGGGGGGGCGCCTCAGCCCCAGCATTTT. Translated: CASSLGGGAPQPQHF.